The table lists the clone carrying this T cell receptor (beta chain) with many counts. What it binds is not known. The iRepertoire nested amplicon-rescue multiplex PCR amplified TCR alpha and beta CDR3s from RNA. For one-step reverse transcription and amplification, about 90-450 ng of tissue mRNA or PBMC total RNA was used. TCRdb independently ran MiXCR on the multiplex PCR reads; one entry per CDR3 protein. The data show 100,000 to 150,000 distinct CDR3 sequences, 24% seen once. The data originate from a study of glioma-infiltrating T cells. Overall study results and limits: Tissue and blood shared very few CDR3 sequences. Above-expected tissue-blood divergence occurred in all gliomas, most in low-grade ones.

The CDR3 length is 16 residues. V lost 9 bases, J lost 0 bases, and 19 bases lay in between. Germline CDR1 is MGHDK and CDR2 is SYGVNS. The V gene is TRBV25-1, the J gene TRBJ2-3; D might be TRBD2 (5 bases). Sequenced sample: glioma tissue, nonneoplastic brain tissue, or PBMCs (not recorded which). This TCR was recovered from a human donor with low-grade glioma or glioblastoma, undergoing nonglioma brain surgery, or in good health (not recorded which). The CDR3 protein is CASSLSRGLSTDTQYF. The CDR3 DNA follows: TGTGCCAGTAGTTTGTCGAGAGGACTTAGCACAGATACGCAGTATTTT.